The 22 T cell receptor beta chains below come from one sample, sequenced in a study of T cell responses to AZD1222 COVID-19 vaccine. Clones were read by immunoSEQ multiplex PCR, and TCRdb kept only the in-frame ones, dropping some. The sample yields some 92,000 clones, around 93% seen once. The sample here was peripheral blood, taken on day 0 of AZD1222 vaccination. The source of these receptors is an adult in good health.

The chain combines TRBV7-3 with TRBJ1-1, with D perhaps TRBD1 (5 bases). The CDR3 is 15 residues long. Germline V gives CDR1 SGHTA, CDR2 FQGTGA. V lost 4 bases to trimming and J lost 1 base, with 13 bases between them. The CDR3 loop is CASSSSQVRNTEAFF. The CDR3 nucleotides read TGTGCCAGCAGCTCGTCACAGGTTAGGAACACTGAAGCTTTCTTT.

This clone was counted a single time. The chain is built from TRBV7-2 and TRBJ2-7; 7 bases align to TRBD2. The CDR3 contains 15 residues. Germline V lookup: CDR1 SGHTA, CDR2 FQGNSA. V lost 1 base, J lost 0 bases, and 3 bases stayed unmatched. CDR3 protein: CASSLEAGSSYEQYF. CDR3 nucleotide sequence: TGTGCCAGCAGCTTAGAAGCGGGGAGCTCCTACGAGCAGTACTTC.

This clone has more than one count but fewer than ten. The chain carries TRBV27 and TRBJ2-1; tentatively, D is TRBD1 or TRBD2 (5 bases each). The CDR3 contains 11 residues. CDR1 is MNHEY, CDR2 SMNVEV, per germline (reference sequence). Trimming stripped 4 bases from V and 9 bases from J, with 7 bases between. For the CDR3, the DNA is TGTGCCAGCAGTTCAGGGACTGAGCAGTTCTTC. This gives the protein CASSSGTEQFF.

V is TRBV27 and J is TRBJ2-3; D not certain. The V end lost 7 bases, the J end lost 5 bases, and 16 bases lay between the germline ends. The V gene's germline CDR1 is MNHEY and CDR2 SMNVEV (reference sequence). This CDR3 is 14 amino acids long. The CDR3 DNA follows: TGTGCCAGCATCCCCCACCGAGGTGGAGATACGCAGTATTTT. This codes for CASIPHRGGDTQYF.

CDR3 coding DNA: TGTGCCAGCAGGTTTTACAGGGGAGGGGGTTCACCCCTCCACTTT. Translating it yields CASRFYRGGGSPLHF. The chain is built from TRBV7-2 and TRBJ1-6; TRBD1 aligns across 7 bases. Trimming took 6 bases from V and 9 from J; bases not matched to a gene: 11. The CDR3 is 15 residues long. CDR1 SGHTA and CDR2 FQGNSA come from the germline V gene. Supplemented by reference TRBV7-2 and TRBJ1-6, the full variable domain reads GAGVSQSPSNKVTEKGKDVELRCDPISGHTALYWYRQSLGQGLEFLIYFQGNSAPDKSGLPSDRFSAERTGGSVSTLTIQRTQQEDSAVYLCASRFYRGGGSPLHFGNGTRLTVT.

This chain joins TRBV7-9 and TRBJ2-3; D tentatively fits TRBD1 or TRBD2 (5 bases each). Germline loops: CDR1 SEHNR, CDR2 FQNEAQ (reference sequence). Trimming shortened V by 5 bases and J by 0 bases, and 15 bases separated the two germline ends. The CDR3 loop spans 16 amino acids. The CDR3, as DNA: TGTGCCAGCAGCGGGGGTGGCTACGCCAGCACAGATACGCAGTATTTT. This gives the protein CASSGGGYASTDTQYF.

The CDR3: CASSQDLGETKHSDTQYF. For the CDR3, the DNA is TGTGCCAGCAGCCAAGATCTAGGAGAAACGAAGCACAGTGATACGCAGTATTTT. The chain employs TRBV4-2 and TRBJ2-3, with D uncertain. The CDR3 is 18 amino acids. Trimming took 0 bases from V and 6 from J, leaving 22 bases between them. The germline V gene has CDR1 LGHNA and CDR2 YNFKEQ.

This clone has a handful of counts. V is TRBV20-1 and J is TRBJ1-4; D remains unclear. The germline gives CDR1 DFQATT, CDR2 SNEGSKA (reference sequence). The V and J ends lost 6 bases and 7 bases respectively, with 15 bases between them. The length of the CDR3 is 13 residues. CDR3 loop: CSASHRGPEKLFF. The CDR3, as DNA: TGCAGTGCGAGTCACCGGGGTCCTGAAAAACTGTTTTTT.

This clone was counted a single time. This chain connects TRBV5-6 to TRBJ1-1; D possibly corresponds to TRBD1 (6 bases). V lost 4 bases and J 0 bases, leaving 13 bases between the germline ends. The CDR3 consists of 15 residues. In germline, CDR1 is SGHDT, CDR2 YYEEEE. The CDR3 sequence: CASSPRGQMNTEAFF. Here the CDR3 DNA reads TGTGCCAGCAGCCCTAGAGGACAGATGAACACTGAAGCTTTCTTT.

This chain uses TRBV27 with TRBJ2-4; a weak D match, TRBD1 (6 bases). With 5 bases removed from V and 0 bases from J, the gap between germline ends came to 14 bases. Germline CDR1 MNHEY, CDR2 SMNVEV (reference sequence). The CDR3 is 16 amino acids. The chain's CDR3 is CASSPGQLIAKNIQYF. The DNA of the CDR3 is TGTGCCAGCAGTCCCGGACAGCTCATAGCCAAAAACATTCAGTACTTC.

The chain combines TRBV4-2 with TRBJ2-1; 12 positions agree with TRBD2. This CDR3 comprises 17 residues. Germline CDR1 LGHNA, CDR2 YNFKEQ. V dropped 0 bases and J dropped 2; count of bases not matched to a gene: 2. This chain's CDR3 is CASSQELAGGPYNEQFF. For the CDR3, the DNA is TGTGCCAGCAGCCAAGAACTAGCGGGGGGTCCCTACAATGAGCAGTTCTTC.

This sequence joins TRBV7-9 and TRBJ1-2; possibly TRBD1 for D (5 bases). Germline V lookup: CDR1 SEHNR, CDR2 FQNEAQ (reference sequence). V lost 6 bases to trimming and J lost 8 bases, with 19 bases between them. This CDR3 contains 14 residues. The CDR3 here is CASRLASGLGGYTF. CDR3 bases: TGTGCCAGCAGGTTGGCGTCAGGGTTGGGGGGCTACACCTTC.

This sequence joins TRBV7-3 and TRBJ2-5; maybe TRBD1 (6 bases). In germline, CDR1 is SGHTA, CDR2 FQGTGA. This CDR3 has 15 amino acids. V was shortened by 2 bases and J by 2 bases, with 12 bases between the two germline ends. The CDR3 loop reads CASSLLGDKQETQYF. CDR3 bases: TGTGCCAGCAGCTTATTGGGGGACAAGCAAGAGACCCAGTACTTC. Full variable domain (rest looked up from reference TRBV7-3 and TRBJ2-5): GAGVSQTPSNKVTEKGKYVELRCDPISGHTALYWYRQSLGQGPEFLIYFQGTGAADDSGLPNDRFFAVRPEGSVSTLKIQRTERGDSAVYLCASSLLGDKQETQYFGPGTRLLVL.

This sequence joins TRBV5-6 and TRBJ1-6, with TRBD1 matching over 8 bases. CDR1 and CDR2 from the germline V gene are SGHDT and YYEEEE. V shed 4 bases and J 6 bases; nucleotides not matched to a gene: 6. This CDR3 spans 15 amino acids. Here the CDR3 reads CASSPRTGRNSPLHF. CDR3 bases: TGTGCCAGCAGCCCCCGGACAGGGCGTAATTCACCCCTCCACTTT.

J is TRBJ2-6 and V is TRBV27; D is ambiguous. Germline V gives CDR1 MNHEY, CDR2 SMNVEV (reference sequence). The CDR3 sequence is 13 residues long. Trimming left V 1 base short and J 4 bases short, with 2 bases between. CDR3 DNA sequence: TGTGCCAGCAGTTTATTGGGGGCCAACGTCCTGACTTTC. It yields the protein CASSLLGANVLTF. The full variable domain, rest sourced from reference TRBV27 and TRBJ2-6, is EAQVTQNPRYLITVTGKKLTVTCSQNMNHEYMSWYRQDPGLGLRQIYYSMNVEVTDKGDVPEGYKVSRKEKRNFPLILESPSPNQTSLYFCASSLLGANVLTFGAGSRLTVL.

The CDR3, as DNA: TGTGCCAGCAGCGTAGGGTCTCCTCGATTCTATGGCTACACCTTC. Translated, it gives CASSVGSPRFYGYTF. The rearrangement joins TRBV9 to TRBJ1-2; D gene uncertain. Germline V gene data show CDR1 as SGDLS and CDR2 as YYNGEE. The CDR3 has 15 amino acids. Trimming removed 0 bases from V and 4 bases from J, with 13 bases in between.

V gene TRBV7-2 combines with J gene TRBJ2-3, with 11 bases fitting TRBD1. Per the germline V gene, CDR1 is SGHTA and CDR2 is FQGNSA. The CDR3 spans 19 residues. The junction had 13 bases not matched to a gene; V was cut back by 4 bases and J by 1 base. In DNA form, the CDR3 reads TGTGCCAGCAGCTCCGGACAGGGGGCATGGTTGGGTCGCACAGATACGCAGTATTTT. Its translation is CASSSGQGAWLGRTDTQYF.

V and J are TRBV4-1 and TRBJ1-6, with D unclear. V lost 0 bases to trimming and J lost 0 bases, with 9 bases between them. This CDR3 has 17 amino acids. The germline V gene encodes CDR1 MGHRA and CDR2 YSYEKL. The CDR3 nucleotides read TGCGCCAGCAGCCAAGAGGTAGTGAGCTCCTATAATTCACCCCTCCACTTT. Its translation: CASSQEVVSSYNSPLHF.

This clone occurred a few times. This chain uses TRBV7-3 with TRBJ2-1; D is ambiguous. This CDR3 region has 13 residues. Trimming cost V 1 base and J 6 bases, with 7 bases left between them. Per the germline V gene, CDR1 is SGHTA and CDR2 is FQGTGA. CDR3 sequence reads: CASSLRYGNEQFF. As DNA, the CDR3 is TGTGCCAGCAGCTTAAGATACGGCAATGAGCAGTTCTTC.

This rearrangement joins TRBV5-6 to TRBJ1-6; perhaps TRBD1 as D (5 bases). This CDR3 comprises 13 residues. The V gene lost 0 bases and the J gene lost 10 bases, with 8 bases spanning the gap. The germline V gene encodes CDR1 SGHDT and CDR2 YYEEEE. The CDR3 region has the DNA TGTGCCAGCAGCTTGGTCAGGGCCTCACCCCTCCACTTT. Translated, it gives CASSLVRASPLHF.

The chain is built from TRBV7-8 and TRBJ2-7; D is undetermined. CDR3 length: 12 residues. Trimming took off 1 base at V and 5 bases at J, with 6 bases between the two ends. From germline, CDR1 is SGHVS and CDR2 FQNEAQ. The CDR3 region is CASSLVGNEQYF. The DNA for the CDR3 is TGTGCCAGCAGCTTAGTTGGGAACGAGCAGTACTTC.

In this sample, this clone turned up once. The chain recombines TRBV2 with TRBJ1-5; D gene unclear. From germline, CDR1 is SNHLY and CDR2 FYNNEI. The CDR3 is made up of 14 amino acids. Trimming stripped 1 base from V and 3 bases from J, with 7 bases between. CDR3 bases: TGTGCCAGCAGTGAAGGGACGCTCAATCAGCCCCAGCATTTT. It is translated as CASSEGTLNQPQHF. The full variable domain, with the rest looked up from reference TRBV2 and TRBJ1-5, is EPEVTQTPSHQVTQMGQEVILRCVPISNHLYFYWYRQILGQKVEFLVSFYNNEISEKSEIFDDQFSVERPDGSNFTLKIRSTKLEDSAMYFCASSEGTLNQPQHFGDGTRLSIL.